Presented here are 22 T cell receptor beta chains from one specimen sequenced in a study of regulatory T cells in long-lasting Graves disease. Library construction for TCR beta used iRepertoire HTBI primers and Arm-PCR of CDR3 regions. Each CDR3 protein gets one entry after TCRdb re-called the multiplex PCR reads with MiXCR. The sample comprises about 290,000 distinct CDR3 sequences, roughly 21% of which are singletons, and approximately 60% rests with the top ten. The time point is: persistent/refractory GD, antithyroid drugs over 5 years with positive TRAb. After RNA was extracted from PBMCs, the TCR library was made from it. The sample consisted of peripheral blood mononuclear cells (PBMCs), taken when the disease was refractory, from a patient treated with antithyroid drugs. Receptors originate from a female donor with Graves disease.

The chain carries TRBV4-1 and TRBJ2-1; D call uncertain. The ends were cut back, 4 bases at V and 6 bases at J, with 13 bases in the middle. The length of the CDR3 is 14 residues. Germline CDR1 MGHRA, CDR2 YSYEKL. Here the CDR3 reads CASSLIQGPNEQFF. The CDR3 bases are TGCGCCAGCAGCCTTATCCAAGGGCCCAATGAGCAGTTCTTC.

This clonotype was detected many times. DNA for the CDR3: TGTGCCAGCAGTTACTTTGCCCCGGATGAGACAGTAGGGTACTACGAGCAGTACTTC. Its protein product is CASSYFAPDETVGYYEQYF. The V and J genes are TRBV6-5 and TRBJ2-7; the D gene is possibly TRBD1 (5 bases). The CDR3 length is 19 residues. V was shortened by 1 base and J by 3 bases, with 25 bases between the two germline ends. Germline V gives CDR1 MNHEY, CDR2 SVGAGI.

This clonotype has just a few counts. The chain joins TRBV28 to TRBJ2-1, with D hard to call. V shed 2 bases and J shed 2 bases, with 13 bases lying between them. The germline gives CDR1 MDHEN, CDR2 SYDVKM. The CDR3 spans 16 residues. The CDR3 sequence is CASSLGIDPTYNEQFF. The DNA of the CDR3 is TGTGCCAGCAGTTTAGGGATTGACCCTACCTACAATGAGCAGTTCTTC.

Notes on this clonotype: A much larger clone lies one base from this, so it may be a read error. The V call is TRBV6-5, the J call TRBJ2-7; D not resolved. Deletions cut 5 bases from V and 2 bases from J, with 10 bases between. This CDR3 contains 13 residues. CDR1 and CDR2 (germline): MNHEY, SVGAGI. The CDR3 sequence is CASSGVDPYEQYF. The CDR3 nucleotides read TGTGCCAGCAGTGGGGTAGACCCCTACGAGCAGTACTTC.

This clonotype was found a few times. The chain employs TRBV6-2 or TRBV6-3 and TRBJ1-1; 8 positions agree with TRBD1. The CDR3 consists of 16 residues. The V segment lost 7 bases and the J segment 7 bases; nucleotides outside the gene matches: 17. Germline assignment: CDR1 MNHEY and CDR2 SVGEGT. DNA for the CDR3: TGTGCCAGCAACCCATCCAGGGGGCAGGATAAAGGTGAAGCTTTCTTT. It is translated as CASNPSRGQDKGEAFF.

V usage is TRBV7-8 and J usage is TRBJ2-7, with D possibly called TRBD1 or TRBD2 (6 bases each). In germline, CDR1 is SGHVS, CDR2 FQNEAQ. The CDR3 contains 13 residues. V was pared by 4 bases and J by 4 bases, with 11 bases between. The CDR3 protein is CASSYREAYEQYF. The CDR3 coding sequence is TGTGCCAGCAGCTACAGGGAGGCGTACGAGCAGTACTTC. The full variable domain, its missing parts supplied by reference TRBV7-8 and TRBJ2-7, is GAGVSQSPRYKVAKRGQDVALRCDPISGHVSLFWYQQALGQGPEFLTYFQNEAQLDKSGLPSDRFFAERPEGSVSTLKIQRTQQEDSAVYLCASSYREAYEQYFGPGTRLTVT.

With respect to this clonotype: A single base separates this from a much larger clone, so it may be a read error. The chain couples TRBV7-2 to TRBJ1-2; TRBD1 might be the D (5 bases). This CDR3 is built from 12 residues. CDR1 and CDR2 (germline): SGHTA, FQGNSA. The CDR3 sequence is CASSLSREGYAF. In DNA form, the CDR3 reads TGTGCCAGCAGCTTAAGCAGGGAAGGCTACGCCTTC.

As concerns this clonotype: A much larger clone is a single base away; this may be a read error. The V and J genes are TRBV28 and TRBJ2-7, with D possibly matching TRBD2 (6 bases). The CDR3 is made up of 14 amino acids. The V and J ends lost 5 bases and 2 bases respectively, with 13 bases between them. Germline lookup yields CDR1 MDHEN and CDR2 SYDVKM. CDR3 nucleotide sequence: TGTGCCAGCAGTCCCTATAGCGGAACCTACGAGCAGTACTTC. It yields the protein CASSPYSGTYEQYF.

There are many counts of this clonotype. The chain carries TRBV7-9 and TRBJ2-7, with 10 positions matching TRBD2. The germline V gene has CDR1 SEHNR and CDR2 FQNEAQ (reference sequence). CDR3 length: 13 residues. Trimming at V came to 10 bases and at J to 5 bases, leaving 8 bases not matched to a gene. The CDR3 spells CAIGLAGVDEQYF. As DNA, the CDR3 is TGTGCCATCGGCCTAGCGGGAGTAGACGAGCAGTACTTC.

The chain couples TRBV2 to TRBJ2-5; 8 nucleotides agree with TRBD1. The J call is uncertain, as TRBJ2-1 better fits the DNA end. The germline V gene has CDR1 SNHLY and CDR2 FYNNEI. This CDR3 contains 17 residues. CDR3 sequence: CASIPPQGARGYNEQFF. The CDR3 coding sequence is TGTGCCAGCATTCCTCCCCAGGGGGCTAGGGGATACAATGAGCAGTTCTTC.

The sample holds a few counts of this clonotype. The rearrangement links TRBV28 to TRBJ2-2; 8 nucleotides match TRBD2. Germline CDR1 is MDHEN and CDR2 is SYDVKM. The CDR3 is 15 amino acids. After removal of 4 bases from V and 3 bases from J, the junction contained 4 bases not matched to a gene. The CDR3 sequence is CASSSAGVDTGELFF. DNA of the CDR3: TGTGCCAGCAGTTCAGCGGGAGTGGACACCGGGGAGCTGTTTTTT.

The V and J genes are TRBV6-1 and TRBJ1-3; D ambiguous. Germline assignment: CDR1 MNHNS and CDR2 SASEGT. The CDR3 consists of 15 residues. V was shortened by 7 bases and J by 0 bases, with 13 bases between the two germline ends. In DNA form, the CDR3 reads TGTGCCAGCAATCTAGACGGGAGCTCTGGAAACACCATATATTTT. It specifies CASNLDGSSGNTIYF.

This clonotype has ten or more counts. The V call is TRBV20-1, the J call TRBJ2-5; 7 bases fit TRBD1. The CDR3 extends over 12 amino acids. Germline V lookup: CDR1 DFQATT, CDR2 SNEGSKA (reference sequence). In DNA, the CDR3 is TGCAGCGGGGAAGGGGGCGAAGAGACCCAGTACTTC. Protein: CSGEGGEETQYF.

The CDR3 DNA reads TGTGCCAGCAGCCAGGACAGGGGGGTCTACGAGCAGTACTTC. Protein: CASSQDRGVYEQYF. The chain is built from TRBV7-3 and TRBJ2-7, with 10 bases aligning to TRBD1. With V trimmed by 5 bases and J by 3 bases, 4 bases remained unmatched. This CDR3 spans 14 amino acids. Germline CDR1 and CDR2: SGHTA and FQGTGA.

This clonotype was seen a few times. V and J are TRBV5-1 and TRBJ2-2; 7 bases align to TRBD2. The CDR3 loop spans 15 amino acids. CDR1 and CDR2 (germline): SGHRS, YFSETQ. Germline trimming cut 4 bases from V and 8 bases from J; bases unmatched to any gene: 11. CDR3 DNA sequence: TGCGCCAGCAGCCGAAGCGGGATCGGCACTGGGGAGCTGTTTTTT. Protein product: CASSRSGIGTGELFF.

This clonotype was counted a few times. V and J are TRBV20-1 and TRBJ1-4, with 10 nucleotides matching TRBD1. The germline V gene encodes CDR1 DFQATT and CDR2 SNEGSKA (reference sequence). The CDR3 totals 14 residues. J was trimmed by 6 bases and V by 0 bases; bases with no gene match: 1. The CDR3 loop is CSAREGTGDEKLFF. The CDR3 DNA reads TGCAGTGCTAGAGAAGGGACAGGGGATGAAAAACTGTTTTTT.

Points on this clonotype: An end of the junction does not agree with germline; a read error may underlie this. The gene calls are TRBV7-7 and TRBJ2-5; 8 bases map to TRBD2. The CDR3 loop spans 16 amino acids. In germline, CDR1 is SSHAT, CDR2 FNYEAQ (reference sequence). In DNA, the CDR3 is TGTGCTAGCAGCTTCGGCACGAGCGGGAGTTCAGAGACCCAGTACTTC. As protein: CASSFGTSGSSETQYF.

This chain joins TRBV27 and TRBJ2-5; 8 bases fit TRBD2. Germline lookup yields CDR1 MNHEY and CDR2 SMNVEV (reference sequence). There are 13 residues in the CDR3. With V trimmed by 5 bases and J by 7 bases, 6 bases remained unmatched. The DNA of the CDR3 is TGTGCCAGCAGTGTCCCGGGGGGGCCGACCCAGTACTTC. This translates into CASSVPGGPTQYF.

The genes are TRBV28 and TRBJ2-2; D perhaps matches TRBD1 (7 bases). Deletions cut 8 bases from V and 6 bases from J, with 22 bases between. Per the germline V gene, CDR1 is MDHEN and CDR2 is SYDVKM. The CDR3 is made up of 16 amino acids. The CDR3 DNA reads TGTGCCAGCGGGACTTACAGGGGTAAAGGTCCCGGGGAGCTGTTTTTT. It is translated as CASGTYRGKGPGELFF.

The genes are TRBV19 and TRBJ1-5; TRBD1 might be the D (5 bases). The CDR3 consists of 16 residues. Per the germline V gene, CDR1 is LNHDA and CDR2 is SQIVND (reference sequence). V lost 3 bases to trimming and J lost 7 bases, with 19 bases between them. The CDR3 loop is CASSMGSQGVWQPQHF. The CDR3 DNA is TGTGCCAGTAGTATGGGGAGTCAGGGTGTTTGGCAGCCCCAGCATTTT.

The rearrangement links TRBV4-1 to TRBJ2-7; D is perhaps TRBD2 (6 bases). The V and J ends lost 2 bases and 5 bases respectively, with 10 bases between them. This CDR3 has 13 amino acids. In germline, CDR1 is MGHRA, CDR2 YSYEKL. The CDR3 loop is CASSQKIADEQYF. CDR3 sequence (DNA): TGCGCCAGCAGCCAAAAGATAGCGGACGAGCAGTACTTC.

This rearrangement joins TRBV9 to TRBJ2-6; 8 nucleotides align to TRBD1. The ends lost 3 bases at V and 0 bases at J; junction bases unmatched: 8. CDR3 length equals 18 residues. Germline V lookup: CDR1 SGDLS, CDR2 YYNGEE. The CDR3 region is CASSDPRDRSSGANVLTF. CDR3 nucleotide sequence: TGTGCCAGCAGCGACCCACGGGACAGGAGCTCTGGGGCCAACGTCCTGACTTTC.